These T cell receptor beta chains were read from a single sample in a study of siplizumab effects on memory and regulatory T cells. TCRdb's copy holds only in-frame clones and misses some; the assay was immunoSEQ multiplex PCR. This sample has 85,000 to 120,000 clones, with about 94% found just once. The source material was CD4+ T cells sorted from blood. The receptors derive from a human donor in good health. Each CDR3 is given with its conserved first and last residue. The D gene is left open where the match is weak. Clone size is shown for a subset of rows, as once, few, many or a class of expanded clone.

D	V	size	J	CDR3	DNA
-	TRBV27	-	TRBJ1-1	CASSLRTPSPEAFF	TGTGCCAGCAGTCTCCGGACTCCGAGCCCTGAAGCTTTCTTT
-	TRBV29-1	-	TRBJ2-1	CSVGRGNEQFF	TGCAGCGTTGGCCGAGGGAATGAGCAGTTCTTC
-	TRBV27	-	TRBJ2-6	CASSLSYPLGQLSGANVLTF	TGTGCCAGCAGTTTATCATATCCCCTCGGACAGCTCTCTGGGGCCAACGTCCTGACTTTC
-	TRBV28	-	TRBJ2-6	CASSLPASGANVLTF	TGTGCCAGCAGTTTACCGGCATCTGGGGCCAACGTCCTGACTTTC
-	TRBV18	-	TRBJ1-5	CASSPMDSNQPQHF	TGTGCCAGCTCACCGATGGATAGCAATCAGCCCCAGCATTTT
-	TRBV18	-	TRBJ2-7	CASSYGAVSYEQYF	TGTGCCAGCTCATACGGGGCAGTTTCCTACGAGCAGTACTTC
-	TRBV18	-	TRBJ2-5	CASSPGVAPSQETQYF	TGTGCCAGCTCACCAGGGGTAGCACCCTCCCAAGAGACCCAGTACTTC
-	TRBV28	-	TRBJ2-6	CASRARGGSGANVLTF	TGTGCCAGCAGAGCGCGCGGCGGCTCTGGGGCCAACGTCCTGACTTTC
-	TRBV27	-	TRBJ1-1	CASSFQPRAGTEAFF	TGTGCCAGCAGTTTTCAGCCCCGAGCGGGCACTGAAGCTTTCTTT
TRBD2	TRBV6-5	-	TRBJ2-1	CASSRTSGRAGEQFF	TGTGCCAGCAGTAGGACTAGCGGGAGGGCCGGGGAGCAGTTCTTC
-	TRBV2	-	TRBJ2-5	CASSEGGGRTGPETQYF	TGTGCCAGCAGTGAAGGGGGTGGCAGGACGGGGCCAGAGACCCAGTACTTC
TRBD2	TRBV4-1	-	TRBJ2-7	CASSQDSGGLASYEQYF	TGCGCCAGCAGCCAAGATAGCGGGGGCCTTGCCTCCTACGAGCAGTACTTC
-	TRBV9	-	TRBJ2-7	CASSVAPDALEQYF	TGTGCCAGCAGCGTAGCGCCGGATGCCCTCGAGCAGTACTTC
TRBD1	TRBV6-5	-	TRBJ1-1	CASSYRTGEAFF	TGTGCCAGCAGTTACCGGACAGGGGAAGCTTTCTTT
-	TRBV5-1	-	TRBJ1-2	CASSLSTWGPGYTF	TGCGCCAGCAGCTTGTCTACGTGGGGCCCAGGCTACACCTTC
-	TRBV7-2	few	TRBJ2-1	CASSLAFASSYNEQFF	TGTGCCAGCAGCTTAGCTTTCGCTAGCTCCTACAATGAGCAGTTCTTC
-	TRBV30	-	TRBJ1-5	CAWSLAGNQPQHF	TGTGCCTGGAGTCTTGCAGGGAATCAGCCCCAGCATTTT
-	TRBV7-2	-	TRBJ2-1	CASSPFRGYNEQFF	TGTGCCAGCAGCCCATTTCGGGGGTACAATGAGCAGTTCTTC
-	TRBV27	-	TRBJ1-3	CASSFGRTGNTIYF	TGTGCCAGCAGTTTCGGCAGGACAGGAAACACCATATATTTT
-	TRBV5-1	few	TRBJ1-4	CASSTQATNEKLFF	TGCGCCAGCAGCACACAAGCAACTAATGAAAAACTGTTTTTT
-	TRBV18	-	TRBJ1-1	CASSAERANTEAFF	TGTGCCAGCTCAGCGGAACGAGCGAACACTGAAGCTTTCTTT
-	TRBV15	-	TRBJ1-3	CATSRGTGTSSGNTIYF	TGTGCCACCAGCCGGGGGACTGGAACGAGCTCTGGAAACACCATATATTTT
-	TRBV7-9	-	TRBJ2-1	CASSQEGKSFF	TGTGCCAGCAGCCAGGAGGGGAAGTCATTCTTC
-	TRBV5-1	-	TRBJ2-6	CASGYYGTGANVLTF	TGCGCCAGCGGGTACTACGGGACAGGGGCCAACGTCCTGACTTTC
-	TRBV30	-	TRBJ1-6	CAWSLGQRFNSPLHF	TGTGCCTGGAGCTTAGGACAGCGTTTTAATTCACCCCTCCACTTT
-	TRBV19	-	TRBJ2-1	CASSIGGGSYNEQFF	TGTGCCAGTAGTATAGGTGGGGGCTCCTACAATGAGCAGTTCTTC
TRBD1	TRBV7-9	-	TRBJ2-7	CASSYYRGTYTYEQYF	TGTGCCAGCAGCTACTACAGGGGGACCTACACCTACGAGCAGTACTTC
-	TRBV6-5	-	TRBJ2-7	CASSTGRGGLYEQYF	TGTGCCAGCAGTACGGGGCGCGGGGGCCTCTACGAGCAGTACTTC
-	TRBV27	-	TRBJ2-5	CASSLTGFGQETQYF	TGTGCCAGCAGTCTAACAGGGTTTGGCCAAGAGACCCAGTACTTC
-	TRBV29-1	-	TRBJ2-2	CSVEDLKLVLSGVFRDTGELFF	TGCAGCGTTGAAGATCTGAAGCTCGTTTTATCGGGGGTTTTTAGAGACACCGGGGAGCTGTTTTTT
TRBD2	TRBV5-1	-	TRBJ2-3	CASSPIGGLAVSTDTQYF	TGCGCCAGCAGCCCCATCGGGGGACTAGCGGTCAGCACAGATACGCAGTATTTT
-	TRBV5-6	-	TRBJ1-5	CASSLGNQPQHF	TGTGCCAGCAGCTTGGGCAATCAGCCCCAGCATTTT
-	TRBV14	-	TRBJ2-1	CASSQGGWRSSYNEQFF	TGTGCCAGCAGCCAAGGGGGCTGGCGGAGCTCCTACAATGAGCAGTTCTTC
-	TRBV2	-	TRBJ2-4	CASSEGALAKNIQYF	TGTGCCAGCAGTGAAGGTGCACTAGCCAAAAACATTCAGTACTTC
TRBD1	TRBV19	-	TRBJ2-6	CASTRGQVQRAGANVLTF	TGTGCCAGCACACGGGGACAGGTACAAAGAGCTGGGGCCAACGTCCTGACTTTC
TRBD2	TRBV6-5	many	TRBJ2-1	CASSYGRDLGQFF	TGTGCCAGCAGTTACGGGAGGGATCTGGGGCAGTTCTTC
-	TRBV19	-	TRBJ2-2	CASSVRVDTGELFF	TGTGCCAGTTCTGTGAGAGTCGACACCGGGGAGCTGTTTTTT
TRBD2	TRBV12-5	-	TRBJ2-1	CASGLVLRREINDEQFF	TGTGCTAGTGGTTTGGTACTGAGGCGGGAGATAAACGATGAGCAGTTCTTC
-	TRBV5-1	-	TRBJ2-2	CASSLELRAAGELFF	TGCGCCAGCAGCTTGGAACTAAGGGCGGCCGGGGAGCTGTTTTTT
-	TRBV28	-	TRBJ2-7	CASTKGLDYSEQYF	TGTGCCAGTACAAAGGGTTTGGATTATAGCGAGCAGTACTTC
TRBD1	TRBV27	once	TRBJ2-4	CASNQRGTGSAKNIQYF	TGTGCCAGCAATCAGAGGGGGACAGGGAGCGCCAAAAACATTCAGTACTTC
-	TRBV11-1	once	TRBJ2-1	CASSFPVSQGGNEQFF	TGTGCCAGCAGCTTCCCTGTCTCACAGGGAGGCAATGAGCAGTTCTTC
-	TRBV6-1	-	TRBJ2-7	CASSEDADSPRRLAIFEQYF	TGTGCCAGCAGTGAGGACGCGGACAGCCCCCGCCGACTAGCAATTTTCGAGCAGTACTTC
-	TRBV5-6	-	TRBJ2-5	CASSSRLEWETQYF	TGTGCCAGCAGCTCTCGACTAGAGTGGGAGACCCAGTACTTC
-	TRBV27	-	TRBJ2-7	CARTGVYEQYF	TGTGCCAGGACGGGGGTCTACGAGCAGTACTTC